This record concerns one T cell receptor (beta chain) sequence. Its antigen target is currently unknown. There are no base qualities to consult, and no much larger clone falls within one base. The V end loses 6 bases and the J end loses 0 bases, and a stretch of 12 bases separates them. The CDR3 spans 15 residues, from the cysteine through the phenylalanine. Only the CDR3 region is kept as DNA, spanning 45 bases read in frame from base 1. The CDR1 and CDR2 encoded by the germline V gene are MNHEY and SVGAGI. Participants in the prospective study were enrolled through a virtual design, were aged roughly 18 to 95 years, and lived in about two dozen United States geographic areas. To assign participants to cohorts, the prospective study relied on clinical history that participants themselves reported in a screening survey and a study questionnaire. Recovered participants in ImmuneRACE Cohort 3 were defined as having two consecutive negative NP/OP PCR tests, clearance from a healthcare professional, or resolution of symptoms. Each participant in the prospective study had whole blood, serum and a nasopharyngeal or oropharyngeal swab collected by mobile phlebotomists. Participants in the prospective study had the option to provide additional blood draws and questionnaires over a 2-month period. Prospective study blood samples were shipped either frozen or at room temperature before DNA extraction.

The data were taken from a study of blood T cell repertoires in COVID-19 (dated by TCRdb to 2018 to 2021). As for the study more broadly: The collaborator samples originated in the United States, Italy and Spain and spanned the acute and convalescent phases of COVID-19. The prospective study material was composed of cDNA or gDNA derived from T cells, B-cell-depleted T cells, or PBMCs. Subjects who had been exposed to COVID-19, were actively infected with it, or had recovered from it provided the deeply sampled blood TCRbeta repertoires that made up the dataset. The repertoires were released in a freely available public database intended as a resource for research on the immune response to SARS-CoV-2. The samples were drawn from the first 160 participants of the ongoing ImmuneRACE study and from about 1,200 subjects provided by 6 global collaborators. A de-identified subject ID, COVID-19 status, age in years and sex were almost always included in the sample metadata. HLA class I and class II types, where available, came from metadata supplied by the sample provider rather than from assay-based typing.

Findings and caveats that apply to the study as a whole: Clinical and demographic metadata were provided uncurated, with the amount varying by source and participant.

TCRbeta CDR3 regions were amplified from genomic DNA using the immunoSEQ Assay, a bias-controlled multiplex PCR. The paper's processing steps were these. Within the assay, amplification of reference gene primers was used to estimate how many nucleated cells each sample contained. Sequence reads were collapsed and filtered to measure the absolute abundance of every unique TCRbeta CDR3 rearrangement. Productive Simpson clonality was computed per sample as the square root of Simpson's diversity index over productive rearrangements. In TCRdb, the immuneACCESS table is reduced to in-frame sequences with V and J assigned. These tables do not hold every clone; where another copy was compared, an unresolved V gene accounts for under half, and the others remain unexplained. V, J and clone size derive from that table, while D and trimming were established from the DNA sequence. For this sample the table gives approximately 140,000 clones, of which 86% were detected only once. The ten most abundant clones make up around 2.5% of the sample.

This chain joins TRBV6-5 to TRBJ2-1; no D gene call is confident. The sequence came from a woman between 50 and 59 years old who had recovered from COVID-19. Sequences were obtained from PBMCs or T cells enriched from blood (not recorded which). The CDR3 has the sequence CASSAISSSYNEQFF. The DNA sequence is as follows: TGTGCCAGCAGCGCCATTTCTAGCTCCTACAATGAGCAGTTCTTC.